These 14 T cell receptor beta chains originate from one sample sequenced in a study of T-cell memory formation after mild COVID-19. Via MiXCR, TCRdb re-called the 5' RACE reads, giving one row per CDR3 protein. The sample contains 190,000 or so distinct CDR3 sequences, 20% to 25% of which appear only once. The sequencing sample was made of PBMCs or a T cell subset sorted from them (not recorded which). The source of these receptors is an adult woman who had mild COVID-19 (a few samples of this study predate the infection). Cell type and time point are not known.

The V gene is TRBV27, the J gene TRBJ2-1; 8 bases fit TRBD2. Germline trimming cut 5 bases from V and 7 bases from J; bases unmatched to any gene: 7. Per the germline V gene, CDR1 is MNHEY and CDR2 is SMNVEV (reference sequence). The CDR3 has 14 amino acids. CDR3 DNA sequence: TGTGCCAGCAGTCCCCGGGGGGGCATGAATGAGCAGTTCTTC. Encoded protein: CASSPRGGMNEQFF.

Notes on this clonotype: A clone one base away is much larger, so this may be a read error. The chain joins TRBV19 to TRBJ1-5; possibly TRBD1 for D (6 bases). Germline CDR1 LNHDA, CDR2 SQIVND (reference sequence). Trimming cost V 3 bases and J 0 bases, with 15 bases left between them. This CDR3 comprises 17 residues. The chain's CDR3 is CASSIRGTFSSNQPQHF. In DNA form, the CDR3 reads TGTGCCAGTAGTATTAGGGGGACCTTTTCTAGCAATCAGCCCCAGCATTTT.

The chain recombines TRBV7-6 with TRBJ2-6; tentative D call: TRBD1 (6 bases). Germline values: CDR1 SGHVS, CDR2 FNYEAQ. V was cut by 0 bases and J by 3 bases, with 12 bases left in between. The CDR3 is 17 amino acids. The CDR3 sequence: CASSLAGQGFGANVLTF. Written as DNA, the CDR3 is TGTGCCAGCAGCTTAGCGGGGCAGGGGTTTGGGGCCAACGTCCTGACTTTC.

This clonotype appeared a few times. The CDR3 spells CASRFPGQHNEQFF. DNA of the CDR3: TGCGCCAGCAGGTTTCCGGGACAGCACAATGAGCAGTTCTTC. This chain links TRBV10-2 with TRBJ2-1, with 7 bases that match TRBD1. This CDR3 has 14 amino acids. The junction had 7 bases not matched to a gene; V was cut back by 6 bases and J by 5 bases. Germline values: CDR1 WSHSY, CDR2 SAAADI.

Only a few counts were recorded for this clonotype. The rearrangement joins TRBV11-2 to TRBJ1-1; D is uncertain. V lost 3 bases to trimming and J lost 4 bases, with 3 bases between them. The V gene's germline CDR1 is SGHAT and CDR2 FQNNGV. The length of the CDR3 is 11 residues. CDR3 residues: CASSFVTEAFF. The CDR3 coding sequence is TGTGCCAGCAGCTTCGTCACTGAAGCTTTCTTT.

This chain joins TRBV11-2 and TRBJ2-3; TRBD1 agrees at 10 bases. From germline, CDR1 is SGHAT and CDR2 FQNNGV. With 5 bases clipped from V and 3 bases from J, the junction kept 5 bases outside the gene matches. The CDR3 totals 15 residues. CDR3 loop: CASSPPGQGTDTQYF. The CDR3 DNA reads TGTGCCAGCAGCCCGCCGGGACAGGGGACAGATACGCAGTATTTT.

The sample holds a few counts of this clonotype. The rearrangement uses TRBV27 and TRBJ1-4; D is ambiguous. Germline CDR1 reads MNHEY; CDR2 reads SMNVEV (reference sequence). The CDR3 has 12 amino acids. Trimming left V 0 bases short and J 10 bases short, with 6 bases between. The DNA of the CDR3 is TGTGCCAGCAGTTTATCGGGAGGAAAACTGTTTTTT. As protein: CASSLSGGKLFF.

The chain carries TRBV15 and TRBJ1-1; D ambiguous. There are 14 residues in the CDR3. The germline V and J ends were trimmed by 0 bases and 3 bases, with 8 bases remaining between them. CDR1 and CDR2 from the germline V gene are LNHNV and YYDKDF (reference sequence). The CDR3: CATSRDLGHTEAFF. In DNA, the CDR3 is TGTGCCACCAGCAGAGATTTAGGGCACACTGAAGCTTTCTTT.

This clonotype turned up a few times. The chain is built from TRBV15 and TRBJ1-1; D remains unclear. Germline V CDR1 and CDR2: LNHNV, YYDKDF (reference sequence). The ends were cut back, 7 bases at V and 3 bases at J, with 18 bases in the middle. There are 15 residues in the CDR3. The CDR3 DNA sequence: TGTGCCACCATCCCTGGGAGGGATACGTACACTGAAGCTTTCTTT. Residues: CATIPGRDTYTEAFF.

This clonotype was seen a handful of times. The genes are TRBV7-6 and TRBJ1-4; 10 nucleotides match TRBD1. The germline CDR1 and CDR2 sequences are SGHVS and FNYEAQ. The CDR3 runs to 15 residues. Trimming took 3 bases from V and 6 from J; bases not matched to a gene: 4. The CDR3 loop is CASSFQTGGHEKLFF. Here the CDR3 DNA reads TGTGCCAGCAGCTTCCAGACAGGGGGCCATGAAAAACTGTTTTTT.

This clonotype has more than one count but fewer than ten. The rearrangement links TRBV10-3 to TRBJ2-3; the D gene could be TRBD1 or TRBD2 (5 bases each). Germline loops: CDR1 ENHRY, CDR2 SYGVKD. The CDR3 is 12 residues long. V was cut by 8 bases and J by 4 bases, with 10 bases left in between. DNA of the CDR3: TGTGCCATCGCCGAGGGGTCAGATACGCAGTATTTT. This codes for CAIAEGSDTQYF.

The V call is TRBV30, the J call TRBJ2-1; no clear D. The CDR3 contains 12 residues. Germline loops: CDR1 GTSNPN, CDR2 SVGIG (reference sequence). V lost 1 base and J 9 bases, leaving 10 bases between the germline ends. The CDR3 loop is CAWSEPPGEQFF. The CDR3 bases are TGTGCCTGGAGTGAGCCCCCCGGTGAGCAGTTCTTC.

In its sample, this clonotype was seen a few times. The rearrangement links TRBV12-3 or TRBV12-4 to TRBJ2-7, with TRBD1 matching 9 bases. The CDR3 is made up of 11 amino acids. The CDR3 here is CASSLGDREEV. The CDR3 DNA reads as TGTGCCAGCAGTTTGGGGGACAGGGAAGAAGTC.

Ten or more counts support this clonotype. This rearrangement joins TRBV11-1 to TRBJ1-1; tentatively, D is TRBD1 (6 bases). Trimming took off 5 bases at V and 5 bases at J, with 18 bases between the two ends. Per germline, CDR1 SGHAT and CDR2 FQDESV (reference sequence). This CDR3 has 15 residues. Here the CDR3 reads CASSLEPGQVTEAFF. In DNA, the CDR3 is TGTGCCAGCAGCCTCGAACCGGGACAAGTTACTGAAGCTTTCTTT.